Following are 10 T cell receptor beta chains from one sample sequenced in a study of CD4 T cell repertoires in COVID-19. Recombinant SARS-CoV-2 spike or nucleoprotein, presented by autologous monocytes, stimulated the CFSE-labeled cells. TCRdb keeps only in-frame clones here, not all; method: immunoSEQ multiplex PCR. The sample consists of about 440 clones, more than 25% of them appearing once. No antigen has been identified for these receptors. Here the sequenced sample was effector memory CD4+ T cells, cultured in vitro, taken after recovery from COVID-19. The receptors shown here come from a human donor who had COVID-19.

This clone counts as medium-sized. The chain links TRBV24-1 to TRBJ2-2; 8 positions match TRBD1. Germline CDR1 and CDR2: KGHDR and SFDVKD. CDR3 length: 17 residues. The J segment lost 3 bases and the V segment lost 4 bases, leaving 9 bases of the junction unmatched. The CDR3 is CATSDPRTGLDTGELFF. CDR3 in DNA: TGTGCCACCAGTGACCCTCGGACAGGGTTGGACACCGGGGAGCTGTTTTTT.

V and J are TRBV2 and TRBJ2-5; a weak D match, TRBD2 (5 bases). The CDR3 consists of 13 residues. V shed 4 bases and J shed 5 bases, with 11 bases lying between them. From germline, CDR1 is SNHLY and CDR2 FYNNEI. The CDR3 reads CASSGSGGETQYF. CDR3 nucleotides: TGTGCCAGCAGTGGGAGCGGCGGGGAGACCCAGTACTTC.

The V gene is TRBV2, the J gene TRBJ2-2, with D hard to call. The CDR3 spans 13 residues. V was pared by 8 bases and J by 2 bases, with 9 bases between. Per the germline V gene, CDR1 is SNHLY and CDR2 is FYNNEI. The CDR3 bases are TGTGCCAGCGGCAAGGACAACACCGGGGAGCTGTTTTTT. Translating it yields CASGKDNTGELFF.

By share of the sample, this clone is large. V is TRBV5-1 and J is TRBJ2-2, with D possibly TRBD2 on 7 matching bases. The CDR3 spans 16 residues. The ends were cut back, 1 base at V and 4 bases at J, with 14 bases in the middle. Per the germline V gene, CDR1 is SGHRS and CDR2 is YFSETQ. The CDR3 loop reads CASSLIGGQGTGELFF. The CDR3 nucleotides read TGCGCCAGCAGCTTGATCGGGGGGCAAGGCACCGGGGAGCTGTTTTTT.

This clone is medium-sized within its sample. This rearrangement joins TRBV4-2 to TRBJ2-6; no clear D. Deletions cut 1 base from V and 2 bases from J, with 6 bases between. The germline gives CDR1 LGHNA, CDR2 YNFKEQ. The length of the CDR3 is 15 residues. The CDR3 DNA is TGTGCCAGCAGCCAAGCTGGTACTGGGGCCAACGTCCTGACTTTC. This sequence encodes CASSQAGTGANVLTF.

V usage is TRBV7-2 and J usage is TRBJ2-4, with 8 bases that match TRBD1. J lost 1 base, V lost 5 bases, and 10 bases had no gene match. Germline V gives CDR1 SGHTA, CDR2 FQGNSA. The length of the CDR3 is 17 residues. The DNA for the CDR3 is TGTGCCAGCAGCGTTCTCCAGGGGGCTGGGGCCAAAAACATTCAGTACTTC. This codes for CASSVLQGAGAKNIQYF.

This clone is large (0.1 to 1%) by share. This chain connects TRBV18 to TRBJ1-1, with D possibly TRBD1 on 6 matching bases. Trimming shortened V by 3 bases and J by 8 bases, and 13 bases separated the two germline ends. Germline loops: CDR1 KGHSH, CDR2 LQKENI. This CDR3 contains 13 residues. This CDR3 reads CASSPDRSSEAFF. Here the CDR3 DNA reads TGTGCCAGCTCACCCGACAGGTCTTCCGAAGCTTTCTTT.

The V call is TRBV3-1 (or the pseudogene TRBV3-2), the J call TRBJ2-7, with 9 positions matching TRBD2. The germline V gene has CDR1 LGHDT and CDR2 YNNKEL (reference sequence). With V trimmed by 1 base and J by 2 bases, 3 bases remained unmatched. The CDR3 is made up of 15 amino acids. The CDR3 loop reads CASSQVAGGPYEQYF. Written as DNA, the CDR3 is TGTGCCAGCAGCCAAGTGGCGGGGGGGCCCTACGAGCAGTACTTC.

This clone was recorded a few times. The rearrangement joins TRBV6-5 to TRBJ2-7, with a tentative D call TRBD2 (7 bases). Germline CDR1 is MNHEY and CDR2 is SVGAGI. V was trimmed by 4 bases and J by 5 bases, leaving 21 bases between them. The length of the CDR3 is 16 residues. CDR3 residues: CASSSSGVGRGDEQYF. The CDR3 DNA follows: TGTGCCAGCAGTTCCAGCGGGGTAGGCAGGGGAGACGAGCAGTACTTC.

This clone is categorized as large. V gene TRBV12-5 combines with J gene TRBJ2-1; TRBD1 aligns across 7 bases. Per the germline V gene, CDR1 is LGHNT and CDR2 is FRNRAP. The CDR3 has 14 amino acids. Trimming at V came to 1 base and at J to 7 bases, leaving 4 bases not matched to a gene. CDR3 sequence: CASGLDGTVNEQFF. The CDR3 DNA sequence: TGTGCTAGTGGTTTGGACGGGACAGTTAATGAGCAGTTCTTC.